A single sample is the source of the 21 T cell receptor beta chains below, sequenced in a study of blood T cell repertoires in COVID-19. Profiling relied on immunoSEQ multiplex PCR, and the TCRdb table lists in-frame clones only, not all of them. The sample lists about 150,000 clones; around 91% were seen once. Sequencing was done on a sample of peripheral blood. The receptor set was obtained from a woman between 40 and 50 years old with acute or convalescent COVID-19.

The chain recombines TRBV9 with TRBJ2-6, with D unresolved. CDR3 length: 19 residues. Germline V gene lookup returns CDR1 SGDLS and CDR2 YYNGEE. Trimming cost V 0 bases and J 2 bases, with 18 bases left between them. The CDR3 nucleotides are TGTGCCAGCAGCGTAGGCCGCGGCTCTTGGAAGACTGGGGCCAACGTCCTGACTTTC. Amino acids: CASSVGRGSWKTGANVLTF.

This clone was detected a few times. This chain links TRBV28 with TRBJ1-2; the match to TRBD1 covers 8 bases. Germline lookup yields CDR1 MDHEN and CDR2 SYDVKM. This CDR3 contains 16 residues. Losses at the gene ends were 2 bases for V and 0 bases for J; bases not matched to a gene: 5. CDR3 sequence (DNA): TGTGCCAGCAGTTTAGCCTGGGACAGGACTAACTATGGCTACACCTTC. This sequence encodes CASSLAWDRTNYGYTF.

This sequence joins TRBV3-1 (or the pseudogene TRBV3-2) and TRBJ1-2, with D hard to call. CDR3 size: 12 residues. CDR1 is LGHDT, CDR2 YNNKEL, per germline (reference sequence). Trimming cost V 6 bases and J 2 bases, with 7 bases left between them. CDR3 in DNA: TGTGCCAGCAGGCGGCAGAACTATGGCTACACCTTC. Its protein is CASRRQNYGYTF.

The CDR3 reads CASSPQGRDTGELFF. The CDR3 bases are TGCGCCAGCAGCCCTCAGGGGCGCGACACCGGGGAGCTGTTTTTT. V usage is TRBV5-1 and J usage is TRBJ2-2, with D possibly being TRBD1 (6 bases). The CDR3 consists of 15 residues. Germline values: CDR1 SGHRS, CDR2 YFSETQ. V lost 4 bases, J lost 3 bases, and 13 bases lay in between. The entire variable domain, with the rest obtained from reference TRBV5-1 and TRBJ2-2, is as follows: KAGVTQTPRYLIKTRGQQVTLSCSPISGHRSVSWYQQTPGQGLQFLFEYFSETQRNKGNFPGRFSGRQFSNSRSEMNVSTLELGDSALYLCASSPQGRDTGELFFGEGSRLTVL.

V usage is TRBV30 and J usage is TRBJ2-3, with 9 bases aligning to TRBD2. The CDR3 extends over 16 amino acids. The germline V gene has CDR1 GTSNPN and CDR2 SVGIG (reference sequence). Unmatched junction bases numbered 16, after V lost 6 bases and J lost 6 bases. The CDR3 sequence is CACQPGGGATTDTQYF. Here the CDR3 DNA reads TGTGCCTGTCAGCCTGGCGGGGGGGCCACAACGGATACGCAGTATTTT.

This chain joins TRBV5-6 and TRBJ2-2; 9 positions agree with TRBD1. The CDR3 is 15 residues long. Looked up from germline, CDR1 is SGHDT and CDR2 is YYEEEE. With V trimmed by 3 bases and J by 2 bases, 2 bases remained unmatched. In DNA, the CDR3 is TGTGCCAGCAGCTGGACAGGGGCTAACACCGGGGAGCTGTTTTTT. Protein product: CASSWTGANTGELFF.

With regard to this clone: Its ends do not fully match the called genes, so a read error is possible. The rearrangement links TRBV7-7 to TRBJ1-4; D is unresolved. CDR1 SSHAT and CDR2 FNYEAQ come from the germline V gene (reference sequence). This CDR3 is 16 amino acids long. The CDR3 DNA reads TGTGCTAGCAGCGACGTGAAGGGCACAGCGGATGAAAAACTGTTTTTT. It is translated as CASSDVKGTADEKLFF. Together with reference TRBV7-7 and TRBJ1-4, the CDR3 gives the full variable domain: GAGVSQSPRYKVTKRGQDVTLRCDPISSHATLYWYQQALGQGPEFLTYFNYEAQPDKSGLPSDRFSAERPEGSISTLTIQRTEQRDSAMYRCASSDVKGTADEKLFFGSGTQLSVL.

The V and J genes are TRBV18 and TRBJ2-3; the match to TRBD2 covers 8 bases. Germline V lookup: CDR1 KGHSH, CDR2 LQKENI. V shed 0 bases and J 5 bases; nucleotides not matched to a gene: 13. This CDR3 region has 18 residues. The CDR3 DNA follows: TGTGCCAGCTCACCACCCCCCGGGGGGGCAGGGATGGTAGATACGCAGTATTTT. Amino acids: CASSPPPGGAGMVDTQYF.

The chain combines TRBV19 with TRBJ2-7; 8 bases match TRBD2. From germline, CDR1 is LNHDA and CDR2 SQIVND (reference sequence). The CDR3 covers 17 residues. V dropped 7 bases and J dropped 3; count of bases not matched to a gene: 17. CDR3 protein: CASTPGGEIAGHYEQYF. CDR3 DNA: TGTGCCAGTACCCCTGGAGGCGAGATAGCGGGGCACTACGAGCAGTACTTC.

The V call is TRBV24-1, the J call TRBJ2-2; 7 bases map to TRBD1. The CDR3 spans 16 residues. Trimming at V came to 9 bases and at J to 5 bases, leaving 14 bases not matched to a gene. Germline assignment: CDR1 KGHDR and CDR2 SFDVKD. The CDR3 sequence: CATQGTAKAETGELFF. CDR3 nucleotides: TGTGCCACCCAAGGGACAGCGAAAGCGGAGACCGGGGAGCTGTTTTTT.

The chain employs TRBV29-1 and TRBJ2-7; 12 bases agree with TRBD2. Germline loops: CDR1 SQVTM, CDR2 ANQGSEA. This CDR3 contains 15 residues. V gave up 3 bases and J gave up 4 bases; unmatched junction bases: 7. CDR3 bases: TGCAGCGTTGATGGAGCTAGCGGGAGGGATTACGAGCAGTACTTC. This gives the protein CSVDGASGRDYEQYF.

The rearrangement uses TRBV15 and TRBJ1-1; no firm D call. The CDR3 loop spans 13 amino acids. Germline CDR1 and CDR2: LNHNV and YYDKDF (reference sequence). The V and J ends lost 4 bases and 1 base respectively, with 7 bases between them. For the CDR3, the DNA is TGTGCCACCAGCACTAGACCGAACACTGAAGCTTTCTTT. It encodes CATSTRPNTEAFF.

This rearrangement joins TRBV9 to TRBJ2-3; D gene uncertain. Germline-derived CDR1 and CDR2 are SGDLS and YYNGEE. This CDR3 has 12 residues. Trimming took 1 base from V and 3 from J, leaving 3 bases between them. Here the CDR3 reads CASSVTTDTQYF. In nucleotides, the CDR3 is TGTGCCAGCAGCGTAACTACAGATACGCAGTATTTT.

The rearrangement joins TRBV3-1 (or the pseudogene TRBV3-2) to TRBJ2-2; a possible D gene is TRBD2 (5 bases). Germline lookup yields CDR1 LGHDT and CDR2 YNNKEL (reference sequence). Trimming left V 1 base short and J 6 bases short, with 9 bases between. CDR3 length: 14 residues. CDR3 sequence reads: CASSQVGRSGELFF. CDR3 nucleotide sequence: TGTGCCAGCAGCCAAGTAGGGAGATCCGGGGAGCTGTTTTTT.

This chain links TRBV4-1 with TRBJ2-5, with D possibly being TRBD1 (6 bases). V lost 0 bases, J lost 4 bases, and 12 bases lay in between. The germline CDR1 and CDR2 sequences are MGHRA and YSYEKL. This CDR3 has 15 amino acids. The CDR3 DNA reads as TGCGCCAGCAGCCAAGACAGCTGGGGGCCAGAGACCCAGTACTTC. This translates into CASSQDSWGPETQYF.

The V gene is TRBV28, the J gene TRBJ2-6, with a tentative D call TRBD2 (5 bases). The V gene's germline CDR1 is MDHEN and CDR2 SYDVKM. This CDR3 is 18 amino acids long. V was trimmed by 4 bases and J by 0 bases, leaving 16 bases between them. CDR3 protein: CASSWYVSGNSGANVLTF. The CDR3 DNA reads TGTGCCAGCAGTTGGTACGTAAGCGGAAACTCTGGGGCCAACGTCCTGACTTTC.

CDR3 nucleotide sequence: TGTGCCAGCAGCCATTACAGAGATAATTCACCCCTCCACTTT. Residues: CASSHYRDNSPLHF. The genes are TRBV7-8 and TRBJ1-6; D is ambiguous. Germline V gives CDR1 SGHVS, CDR2 FQNEAQ. The CDR3 has 14 amino acids. With 5 bases removed from V and 5 bases from J, the gap between germline ends came to 10 bases.

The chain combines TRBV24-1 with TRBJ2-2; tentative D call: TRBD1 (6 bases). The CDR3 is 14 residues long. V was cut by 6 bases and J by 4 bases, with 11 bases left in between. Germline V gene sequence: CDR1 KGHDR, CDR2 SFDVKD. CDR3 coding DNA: TGTGCCACCAGTTTCGGCAGGGGCACCGGGGAGCTGTTTTTT. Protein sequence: CATSFGRGTGELFF.

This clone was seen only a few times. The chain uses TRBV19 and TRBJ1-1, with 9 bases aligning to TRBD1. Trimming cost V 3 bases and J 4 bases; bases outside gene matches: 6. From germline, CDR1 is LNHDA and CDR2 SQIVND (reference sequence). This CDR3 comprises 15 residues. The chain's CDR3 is CASSILGTGITEAFF. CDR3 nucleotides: TGTGCCAGTAGTATCTTAGGGACAGGGATCACTGAAGCTTTCTTT.

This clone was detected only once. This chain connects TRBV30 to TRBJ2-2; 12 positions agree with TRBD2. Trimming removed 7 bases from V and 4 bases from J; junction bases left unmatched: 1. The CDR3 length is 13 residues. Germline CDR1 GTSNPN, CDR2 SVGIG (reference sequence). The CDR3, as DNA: TGTGCCTTACTAGCGGGGGGCACCGGGGAGCTGTTTTTT. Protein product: CALLAGGTGELFF. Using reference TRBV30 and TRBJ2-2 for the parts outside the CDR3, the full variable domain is SQTIHQWPATLVQPVGSPLSLECTVEGTSNPNLYWYRQAAGRGLQLLFYSVGIGQISSEVPQNLSASRPQDRQFILSSKKLLLSDSGFYLCALLAGGTGELFFGEGSRLTVL.

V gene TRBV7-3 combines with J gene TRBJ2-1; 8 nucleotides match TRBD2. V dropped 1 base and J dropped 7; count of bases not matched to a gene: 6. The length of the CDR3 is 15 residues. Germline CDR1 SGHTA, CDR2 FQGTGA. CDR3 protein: CASSLSRGGSNEQFF. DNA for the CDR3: TGTGCCAGCAGCTTAAGTCGGGGGGGCTCAAATGAGCAGTTCTTC.